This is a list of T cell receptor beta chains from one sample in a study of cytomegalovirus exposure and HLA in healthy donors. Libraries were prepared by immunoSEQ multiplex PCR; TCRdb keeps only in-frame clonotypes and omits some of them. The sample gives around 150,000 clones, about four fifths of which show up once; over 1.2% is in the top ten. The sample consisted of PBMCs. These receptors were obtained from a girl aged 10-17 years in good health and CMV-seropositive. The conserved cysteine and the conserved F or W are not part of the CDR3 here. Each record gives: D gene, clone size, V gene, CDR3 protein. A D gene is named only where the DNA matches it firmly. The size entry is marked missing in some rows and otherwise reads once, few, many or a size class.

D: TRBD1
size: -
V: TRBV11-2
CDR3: ASSFDRGLHEQY

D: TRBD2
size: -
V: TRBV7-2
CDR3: ASSLISGGSYNEQF

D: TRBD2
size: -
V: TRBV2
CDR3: ASSEGTSGGQQF

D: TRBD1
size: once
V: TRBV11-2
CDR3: ASSEQGANTEAF

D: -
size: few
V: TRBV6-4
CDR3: ASSDSGLGQDGDEQY

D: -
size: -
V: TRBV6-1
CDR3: ASSPGVGGADGYT

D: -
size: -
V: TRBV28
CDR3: ASRRQLITNEKLF

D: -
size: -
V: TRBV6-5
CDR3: ASSYSKTGNYGYT

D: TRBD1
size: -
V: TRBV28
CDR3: ASSLRGTGSSYEQY

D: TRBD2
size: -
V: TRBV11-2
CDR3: ASSPGGGSYEQY

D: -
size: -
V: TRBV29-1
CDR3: SVTGRAYEQY

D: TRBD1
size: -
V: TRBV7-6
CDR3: ASSYGGTGDGYT

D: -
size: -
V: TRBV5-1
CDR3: ASSPDGETQY

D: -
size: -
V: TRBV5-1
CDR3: ASSLGDRFGYT

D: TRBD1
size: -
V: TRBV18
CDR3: ASSESRTGGTDTQY

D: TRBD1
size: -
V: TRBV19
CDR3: ASSPHPGTGEETQY

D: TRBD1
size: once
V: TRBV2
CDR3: ASKWDSHSNQPQH

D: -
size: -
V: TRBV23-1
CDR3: ASTPPRRRPNYGYT

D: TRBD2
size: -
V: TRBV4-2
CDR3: ASSQGTSGIYEQY

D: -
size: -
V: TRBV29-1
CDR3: SVEVRQRYGYT

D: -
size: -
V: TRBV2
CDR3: ASSELRGEGGYT

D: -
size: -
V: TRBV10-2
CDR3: ASSDNNYGYT

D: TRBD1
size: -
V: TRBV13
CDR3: ASSLGQGHSYEQY

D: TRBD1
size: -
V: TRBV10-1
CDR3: ASSESLDRVFHEQY

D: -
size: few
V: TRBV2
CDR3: ASSPRLMNTEAF

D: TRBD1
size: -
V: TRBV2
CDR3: ASSDDRGPVTNEKLF

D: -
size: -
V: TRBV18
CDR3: ASSVIGGRSSGANVLT

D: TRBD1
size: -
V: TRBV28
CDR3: ASSSPDRGGEKLF

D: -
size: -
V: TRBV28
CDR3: ASSPRLRSETQY

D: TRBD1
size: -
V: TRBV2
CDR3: ASRGDSRGNQPQH

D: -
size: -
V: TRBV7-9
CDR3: ASSPRLQETQY

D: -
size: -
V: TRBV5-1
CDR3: ASTTAGVQETQY

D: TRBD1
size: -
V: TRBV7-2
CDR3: ASSSDRGNNEQF

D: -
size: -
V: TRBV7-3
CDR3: ASSLGDGRDTQY

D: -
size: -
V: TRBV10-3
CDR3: AISGGEGVNTEAF

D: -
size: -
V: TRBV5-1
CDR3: ASSLVQGYEQY